This T cell receptor (beta chain) originates from a study of neurological immune-mediated disorders. TCRdb called the 5' RACE reads again in MiXCR, with one record for every CDR3 protein. The repertoire holds 15,000 to 25,000 distinct CDR3 sequences, with 6% to 8.5% as singletons. This clonotype was recorded many times. The sequence derives from a woman aged 25-40 years with HTLV-1-associated myelopathy (HAM/TSP). Input material: CD8+ T cells from blood.

Here the CDR3 DNA reads TGTGCCAGCAGCTTAGTTGTACAGGGGCCTTACGAGCAGTACTTC. Encoded protein: CASSLVVQGPYEQYF. This chain uses TRBV7-8 with TRBJ2-7; TRBD1 aligns across 7 bases. Germline V gives CDR1 SGHVS, CDR2 FQNEAQ. The junction had 7 bases not matched to a gene; V was cut back by 1 base and J by 4 bases. The CDR3 totals 15 residues.